This is a list of T cell receptor beta chains from one sample in a study of blood T cell repertoires in COVID-19. Some clones are missing from TCRdb's copy, which holds only in-frame ones; the method was immunoSEQ multiplex PCR. The top ten hold under 9.5% of the sample, which has more than 45,000 clones, around 85% seen once. Specimen: peripheral blood. These receptor sequences come from a human donor in a cohort sampled during active COVID-19. Each CDR3 is given with its conserved first and last residue. D genes are given only for firm matches. Not all rows give a size; the values are once, few, many and, for expanded clones, a class.

v_call	j_call	cdr3_length	clone_size	d_call	cdr3_aa	cdr3_nt
TRBV7-2	TRBJ1-6	18	-	TRBD1	CASSWGDRPFSYNSPLHF	TGTGCCAGCAGCTGGGGGGACAGGCCTTTCTCCTATAATTCACCCCTCCACTTT
TRBV5-4	TRBJ2-5	18	-	TRBD2	CASSLARALAGGQETQYF	TGTGCCAGCAGCTTGGCCAGGGCGCTAGCGGGGGGGCAGGAGACCCAGTACTTC
TRBV7-8	TRBJ1-5	16	-	-	CASSLAGGDSNQPQHF	TGTGCCAGCAGCTTAGCGGGGGGAGATAGCAATCAGCCCCAGCATTTT
TRBV5-1	TRBJ2-1	18	-	TRBD2	CASSLVGLAGLRHNEQFF	TGCGCCAGCAGCTTGGTAGGACTAGCGGGGTTGCGGCACAATGAGCAGTTCTTC
TRBV18	TRBJ2-7	14	-	-	CASSPRHRDDEQYF	TGTGCCAGCTCACCGAGGCACAGGGATGACGAGCAGTACTTC
TRBV4-3	TRBJ1-6	15	-	-	CASSQVGAGNSPLHF	TGCGCCAGCAGCCAAGTGGGGGCAGGGAATTCACCCCTCCACTTT
TRBV5-6	TRBJ2-2	15	-	TRBD2	CASSYQAGGTGELFF	TGTGCCAGCAGCTACCAAGCGGGGGGCACCGGGGAGCTGTTTTTT
TRBV25-1	TRBJ1-1	15	-	TRBD1	CASSKQGPLNTEAFF	TGTGCCAGCAGTAAACAGGGGCCTTTGAACACTGAAGCTTTCTTT
TRBV7-2	TRBJ1-6	16	-	TRBD1	CASRTGRSSYNSPLHF	TGTGCCAGCAGGACAGGGAGGAGCTCCTATAATTCACCCCTCCACTTT
TRBV19	TRBJ1-6	15	-	TRBD1	CASSRQGTDNSPLHF	TGTGCCAGTAGTAGACAGGGGACGGATAATTCACCCCTCCACTTT
TRBV2	TRBJ1-4	14	-	-	CASSEGTSGEKLFF	TGTGCCAGCAGTGAGGGGACATCAGGTGAAAAACTGTTTTTT
TRBV5-1	TRBJ1-6	14	few	-	CASSFGRGNSPLHF	TGCGCCAGCAGCTTTGGCAGAGGTAATTCACCCCTCCACTTT
TRBV6-1	TRBJ1-1	13	-	-	CASSEAGGTEAFF	TGTGCCAGCAGTGAAGCCGGGGGTACTGAAGCTTTCTTT
TRBV7-8	TRBJ1-6	15	-	-	CASSLSHGDYSPLHF	TGTGCCAGCAGCTTGTCGCACGGTGATTATTCACCCCTCCACTTT
TRBV7-6	TRBJ2-3	15	-	-	CASSLYIDYTDTQYF	TGTGCCAGCAGCTTGTACATTGATTACACAGATACGCAGTATTTT
TRBV11-3	TRBJ2-1	16	-	-	CASSLRPMTHYNEQFF	TGTGCCAGCAGCTTAAGACCAATGACTCACTACAATGAGCAGTTCTTC
TRBV4-3	TRBJ1-1	16	-	TRBD1	CASSRVGQGANTEAFF	TGCGCCAGCAGCCGGGTTGGACAGGGGGCGAACACTGAAGCTTTCTTT
TRBV10-3	TRBJ1-2	16	-	TRBD1	CAIRFTSGGAGIGYTF	TGTGCCATCAGATTCACTTCAGGGGGCGCGGGTATTGGCTACACCTTC
TRBV5-1	TRBJ2-2	15	-	TRBD2	CASSPGLDPGGELFF	TGCGCCAGCAGCCCGGGACTAGACCCCGGCGGGGAGCTGTTTTTT
TRBV6-2/TRBV6-3	TRBJ2-3	15	-	TRBD2	CASSLGTSGDDTQYF	TGTGCCAGCAGCCTCGGGACTAGCGGGGATGATACGCAGTATTTT
TRBV28	TRBJ2-5	13	-	TRBD1	CASSFRLRQGSYF	TGTGCCAGCAGTTTTAGATTGAGACAGGGCTCGTACTTC
TRBV6-2/TRBV6-3	TRBJ2-7	15	-	TRBD1	CASSRDREPPYEQYF	TGTGCCAGCAGCCGGGACAGGGAACCCCCCTACGAGCAGTACTTC
TRBV6-1	TRBJ2-7	15	-	-	CASSESGTVAYEQYF	TGTGCCAGCAGTGAATCCGGGACTGTAGCCTACGAGCAGTACTTC
TRBV12-3/TRBV12-4	TRBJ2-5	12	-	-	CASSFSVETQYF	TGTGCCAGCAGTTTTAGTGTAGAGACCCAGTACTTC
TRBV7-2	TRBJ2-7	12	-	-	CASSLARNEQYF	TGTGCCAGCAGCTTAGCGCGAAATGAGCAGTACTTC
TRBV6-5	TRBJ2-7	14	-	-	CASRGTGYSYEQYF	TGTGCCAGCAGAGGGACTGGTTACTCCTACGAGCAGTACTTC
TRBV15	TRBJ2-1	15	few	TRBD2	CATSREAGGPSEQFF	TGTGCCACCAGCAGAGAAGCGGGGGGGCCGAGTGAGCAGTTCTTC
TRBV7-6	TRBJ2-7	15	-	TRBD1	CASSLAPDRDYEQYF	TGTGCCAGCAGCTTAGCCCCGGACAGGGACTACGAGCAGTACTTC
TRBV27	TRBJ1-2	13	-	-	CASTRGGNYGYTF	TGTGCCAGCACCAGGGGCGGTAACTATGGCTACACCTTC
TRBV6-5	TRBJ2-7	16	-	TRBD1	CASSSTGTGRLGEQYF	TGTGCCAGCAGTTCTACCGGGACAGGGAGGTTGGGCGAGCAGTACTTC
TRBV7-7	TRBJ2-5	15	-	TRBD2	CASSLAGQPGETQYF	TGTGCTAGCAGCTTAGCGGGGCAGCCTGGGGAGACCCAGTACTTC
TRBV2	TRBJ2-7	14	-	TRBD1	CASSVSGQAYEQYF	TGTGCCAGCAGTGTATCGGGACAGGCCTACGAGCAGTACTTC
TRBV13	TRBJ1-3	16	-	TRBD1	CASSRGTGGPGNTIYF	TGTGCCAGCAGCCGGGGGACAGGGGGCCCTGGAAACACCATATATTTT
TRBV6-5	TRBJ1-2	14	-	-	CASSFREADYGYTF	TGTGCCAGCAGTTTCAGGGAGGCTGACTATGGCTACACCTTC
TRBV7-8	TRBJ2-3	16	once	TRBD2	CASSFRTSGVTDTQYF	TGTGCCAGCAGCTTTCGGACTAGCGGGGTCACAGATACGCAGTATTTT
TRBV19	TRBJ1-2	14	-	-	CASSPRQSNYGYTF	TGTGCCAGTAGTCCCCGACAGTCTAACTATGGCTACACCTTC
TRBV25-1	TRBJ1-3	15	-	-	CASSDKGVKGNTIYF	TGTGCCAGCAGTGATAAGGGGGTGAAGGGAAACACCATATATTTT
TRBV5-1	TRBJ2-3	15	-	TRBD1	CASGRDRGITDTQYF	TGCGCCAGCGGACGGGACAGGGGGATAACAGATACGCAGTATTTT
TRBV7-3	TRBJ2-2	15	-	TRBD2	CASSPRLAGGGELFF	TGTGCCAGCAGCCCCAGACTAGCGGGGGGCGGGGAGCTGTTTTTT
TRBV18	TRBJ2-1	17	-	TRBD2	CASSPLAGGGYYNEQFF	TGTGCCAGCTCACCTCTAGCGGGGGGGGGATACTACAATGAGCAGTTCTTC
TRBV13	TRBJ2-1	16	-	-	CASSLRSAFGVLEQFF	TGTGCCAGCAGCTTAAGGAGTGCTTTCGGGGTCCTTGAGCAGTTCTTC
TRBV7-6	TRBJ2-7	13	-	-	CASSPRTSWEQYF	TGTGCCAGCAGCCCACGGACAAGCTGGGAGCAGTACTTC